The source of this TCR beta chain is a study of T cells in narcolepsy. Some clones are missing from TCRdb's copy, which holds only in-frame ones; the method was immunoSEQ multiplex PCR. The table shows 1,500 to 2,000 clones, with more than 20% occurring only once. Comment on this clone: The antigen is not known.

The specimen was cultured CD4+ T cells from cerebrospinal fluid. This clonotype was sampled from a human donor with narcolepsy.

The CDR3 DNA is TGTGCCAGCAGGTTCCCGACAGGCCAGATTCCTTACGAGCAGTACTTC. This gives the protein CASRFPTGQIPYEQYF. This chain connects TRBV6-9 to TRBJ2-7; possibly TRBD1 for D (6 bases). Germline values: CDR1 MNHGY, CDR2 SVAAGI. Trimming cost V 6 bases and J 4 bases, with 22 bases left between them. The CDR3 is made up of 16 amino acids.